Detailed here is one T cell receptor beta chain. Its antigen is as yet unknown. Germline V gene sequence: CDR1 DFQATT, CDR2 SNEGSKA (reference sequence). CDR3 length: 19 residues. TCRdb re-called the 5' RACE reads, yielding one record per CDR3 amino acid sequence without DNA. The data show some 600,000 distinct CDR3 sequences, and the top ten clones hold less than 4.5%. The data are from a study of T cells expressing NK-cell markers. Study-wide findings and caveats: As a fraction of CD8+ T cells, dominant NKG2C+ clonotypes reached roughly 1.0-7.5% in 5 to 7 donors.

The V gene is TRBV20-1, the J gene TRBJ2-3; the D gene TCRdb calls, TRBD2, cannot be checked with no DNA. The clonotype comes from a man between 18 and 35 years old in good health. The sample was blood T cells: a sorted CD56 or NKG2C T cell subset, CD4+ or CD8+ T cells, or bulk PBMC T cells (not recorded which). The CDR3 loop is CSARSSLGGGRLSTDTQYF.